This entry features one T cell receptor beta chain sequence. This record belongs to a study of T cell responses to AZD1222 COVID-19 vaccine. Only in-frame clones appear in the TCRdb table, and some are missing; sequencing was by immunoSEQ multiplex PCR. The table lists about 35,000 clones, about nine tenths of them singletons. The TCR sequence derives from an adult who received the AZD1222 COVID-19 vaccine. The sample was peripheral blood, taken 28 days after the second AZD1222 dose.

The DNA for the CDR3 is TGTGCCAGTAGTCTCCAAGCGGGGGGTAGGTACGAGCAGTACTTC. This encodes CASSLQAGGRYEQYF. The chain carries TRBV19 and TRBJ2-7; TRBD2 aligns across 9 bases. V lost 5 bases, J lost 4 bases, and 9 bases stayed unmatched. The length of the CDR3 is 15 residues. Germline V gene lookup returns CDR1 LNHDA and CDR2 SQIVND (reference sequence).